Shown below are 16 T cell receptor beta chains from a single sample sequenced in a study of cytomegalovirus exposure and HLA in healthy donors. PCR was performed using 60 Vbeta and 13 Jbeta primers. The assay was immunoSEQ multiplex PCR, and TCRdb's table has in-frame clones only and misses some. This table holds about 210,000 clones, 80% to 90% found once. The specimen sequenced was PBMCs. All receptors derive from a girl aged 2-15 years in good health and CMV-seronegative.

The genes are TRBV11-2 and TRBJ2-1; a weak D match, TRBD1 (7 bases). The CDR3 has 12 residues. The V gene's germline CDR1 is SGHAT and CDR2 FQNNGV. Trimming took off 5 bases at V and 10 bases at J, with 12 bases between the two ends. CDR3 coding DNA: TGTGCCAGCAGCCCCAGGGGGGCAGAGCAGTTCTTC. This gives the protein CASSPRGAEQFF.

The chain links TRBV5-4 to TRBJ1-2, with TRBD1 identical over 8 bases. The CDR3 is 14 residues long. Germline CDR1 is SGHNT and CDR2 is YYREEE (reference sequence). J gave up 6 bases and V 3 bases, and 7 bases lay outside the gene matches. CDR3 DNA: TGTGCCAGCAGCTCCTGGACAGGGTCGGATGGCTACACCTTC. Its translation: CASSSWTGSDGYTF.

This chain uses TRBV6-6 with TRBJ2-7; D gene unclear. Germline-derived CDR1 and CDR2 are MNHNY and SVGAGI (reference sequence). This CDR3 has 16 amino acids. V was clipped by 0 bases and J by 7 bases, with 19 bases between them. Written as DNA, the CDR3 is TGTGCCAGCAGTTACTCTCCCGAATCTCCAGGCCGGGAGCAGTACTTC. It codes for CASSYSPESPGREQYF.

This clone was seen only a few times. V is TRBV6-5 and J is TRBJ2-7; maybe TRBD1 (5 bases). The CDR3 consists of 15 residues. The germline V gene encodes CDR1 MNHEY and CDR2 SVGAGI. Trimming stripped 0 bases from V and 2 bases from J, with 11 bases between. CDR3: CASSYSPGITYEQYF. The CDR3 nucleotides are TGTGCCAGCAGTTACTCCCCAGGGATAACCTACGAGCAGTACTTC.

The chain has TRBV30 and TRBJ2-7; 7 bases are shared with TRBD1. The CDR3 sequence is 13 residues long. Trimming removed 0 bases from V and 3 bases from J; junction bases left unmatched: 2. From germline, CDR1 is GTSNPN and CDR2 SVGIG (reference sequence). CDR3 bases: TGTGCCTGGAGTGTGGGACAGTACTACGAGCAGTACTTC. It codes for CAWSVGQYYEQYF.

The chain combines TRBV4-2 with TRBJ2-7, with 9 bases aligning to TRBD2. The V gene end was trimmed by 0 bases and the J gene end by 2 bases; junction bases not matched to a gene: 5. Germline lookup yields CDR1 LGHNA and CDR2 YNFKEQ. This CDR3 comprises 16 residues. CDR3 nucleotide sequence: TGTGCCAGCAGCCAAGATAAAGCGGGGGGCGCCTACGAGCAGTACTTC. This codes for CASSQDKAGGAYEQYF.

This clone was detected only once. V and J are TRBV11-2 and TRBJ2-3; no clear D. The CDR3 is 14 amino acids. The ends were cut back, 0 bases at V and 0 bases at J, with 4 bases in the middle. Germline CDR1 is SGHAT and CDR2 is FQNNGV. The CDR3 protein is CASSLDTSTDTQYF. The DNA of the CDR3 is TGTGCCAGCAGCTTAGATACTAGCACAGATACGCAGTATTTT.

The rearrangement uses TRBV15 and TRBJ2-7; D may be TRBD1 (5 bases). The CDR3 extends over 14 amino acids. CDR1 LNHNV and CDR2 YYDKDF come from the germline V gene (reference sequence). Deletions cut 1 base from V and 3 bases from J, with 10 bases between. The CDR3 spells CATSRGGQVYEQYF. CDR3 sequence (DNA): TGTGCCACCAGCAGAGGGGGCCAAGTCTACGAGCAGTACTTC. Full variable domain (rest looked up from reference TRBV15 and TRBJ2-7): DAMVIQNPRYQVTQFGKPVTLSCSQTLNHNVMYWYQQKSSQAPKLLFHYYDKDFNNEADTPDNFQSRRPNTSFCFLDIRSPGLGDTAMYLCATSRGGQVYEQYFGPGTRLTVT.

This chain joins TRBV6-6 and TRBJ1-2; D is possibly TRBD1 (6 bases). This CDR3 region has 14 residues. In germline, CDR1 is MNHNY, CDR2 SVGAGI (reference sequence). Trimming stripped 6 bases from V and 8 bases from J, with 19 bases between. The CDR3 loop is CASRGSDRTGGYTF. The CDR3 nucleotides read TGTGCCAGCAGAGGGTCTGACAGGACTGGCGGCTACACCTTC.

The chain combines TRBV5-1 with TRBJ2-2; D is uncertain. From germline, CDR1 is SGHRS and CDR2 YFSETQ. Trimming took off 0 bases at V and 4 bases at J, with 7 bases between the two ends. The CDR3 length is 14 residues. The CDR3 here is CASSLALSTGELFF. The CDR3 DNA reads as TGCGCCAGCAGCTTGGCGTTGAGCACCGGGGAGCTGTTTTTT. Full variable domain (outside the CDR3, taken from reference TRBV5-1 and TRBJ2-2): KAGVTQTPRYLIKTRGQQVTLSCSPISGHRSVSWYQQTPGQGLQFLFEYFSETQRNKGNFPGRFSGRQFSNSRSEMNVSTLELGDSALYLCASSLALSTGELFFGEGSRLTVL.

This clone was picked up a small number of times. The chain employs TRBV6-5 and TRBJ2-7, with 10 bases identical to TRBD1. Per germline, CDR1 MNHEY and CDR2 SVGAGI. This CDR3 has 15 amino acids. Trimming cost V 2 bases and J 5 bases; bases outside gene matches: 6. The CDR3 loop reads CASSYARDRGNEQYF. The DNA of the CDR3 is TGTGCCAGCAGTTACGCCCGGGACAGGGGAAACGAGCAGTACTTC.

The gene calls are TRBV5-5 and TRBJ1-2; the match to TRBD1 covers 7 bases. The CDR3 length is 14 residues. Germline V gene sequence: CDR1 SGHKS, CDR2 YYEKEE (reference sequence). The V and J ends lost 4 bases and 6 bases, in that order; junction bases with no gene match: 9. As DNA, the CDR3 is TGTGCCAGCAGCCCTCACAGGGGAAGGGATGGCTACACCTTC. Translated: CASSPHRGRDGYTF. Drawing the rest from reference TRBV5-5 and TRBJ1-2, the complete variable domain is DAGVTQSPTHLIKTRGQQVTLRCSPISGHKSVSWYQQVLGQGPQFIFQYYEKEERGRGNFPDRFSARQFPNYSSELNVNALLLGDSALYLCASSPHRGRDGYTFGSGTRLTVV.

The V call is TRBV7-6, the J call TRBJ2-3, with 15 bases identical to TRBD2. From germline, CDR1 is SGHVS and CDR2 FNYEAQ. V trimming: 5 bases; J trimming: 4 bases; junction bases outside the gene matches: 10. This CDR3 is 18 amino acids long. CDR3 coding DNA: TGTGCCAGCAGCAGACGAGGACTAGCGGGAGGGGGTGCAGATACGCAGTATTTT. It encodes CASSRRGLAGGGADTQYF.

This chain links TRBV30 with TRBJ1-1, with 11 bases fitting TRBD1. This CDR3 comprises 18 residues. Germline CDR1 GTSNPN, CDR2 SVGIG (reference sequence). V shed 1 base, J shed 11 bases, and the junction held 21 bases outside the gene matches. The CDR3 here is CAWSGLRGQGVRGMDAFF. Here the CDR3 DNA reads TGTGCCTGGAGTGGGTTAAGGGGACAGGGGGTTAGGGGAATGGATGCTTTCTTT.

This clone was detected only a few times. The rearrangement joins TRBV6-4 to TRBJ1-5; D unresolved. V was trimmed by 2 bases and J by 3 bases, leaving 14 bases between them. Germline CDR1 and CDR2: MRHNA and SNTAGT. The CDR3 totals 16 residues. The CDR3 coding sequence is TGTGCCAGCAGTGACGGTTATCGGCGGAACAATCAGCCCCAGCATTTT. Its translation: CASSDGYRRNNQPQHF.

The genes are TRBV5-1 and TRBJ1-2; 7 nucleotides line up with TRBD1. V dropped 4 bases and J dropped 3; count of bases not matched to a gene: 6. CDR3 length: 14 amino acids. Per the germline V gene, CDR1 is SGHRS and CDR2 is YFSETQ. The CDR3 bases are TGCGCCAGCAGCCCGACCGGGACAGACTATGGCTACACCTTC. It is translated as CASSPTGTDYGYTF.